These 21 T cell receptor beta chains were sequenced from one sample in a study of PD-1 blockade in classical Hodgkin lymphoma. Profiled with immunoSEQ multiplex PCR; TCRdb holds only in-frame clones, not every one. In the table there are around 9,500 clones, approximately 81% of which are singletons. The time point was: cycle 4 day 1 (C4D1), after 6 weeks of nivolumab. Exposure to brentuximab vedotin varied, and each patient had relapsed following autologous stem cell transplantation. The authors purified CD4+ T cells from thawed PBMCs by magnetic negative selection. This specimen was CD4+ T cells from blood, taken before the fourth cycle of nivolumab. The receptors derive from a human donor with classical Hodgkin lymphoma.

The chain is built from TRBV5-7 and TRBJ2-3, with TRBD2 matching over 8 bases. TRBV5-7 is assigned to the ORF class and has an uncertain function. The CDR3 runs to 16 residues. V shed 2 bases and J 6 bases; nucleotides not matched to a gene: 11. The CDR3 DNA reads TGTGCCAGCAGCTTTTGGTCAAGAGCGGGAGCGGATACGCAGTATTTT. Residues: CASSFWSRAGADTQYF.

This rearrangement joins TRBV6-5 to TRBJ1-3; maybe TRBD1 (5 bases). The length of the CDR3 is 15 residues. CDR1 is MNHEY, CDR2 SVGAGI, per germline. The V gene lost 5 bases and the J gene lost 5 bases, with 16 bases spanning the gap. In DNA, the CDR3 is TGTGCCAGCAGTCCGGATACAGGTTCGCGAAACACCATATATTTT. Its protein product is CASSPDTGSRNTIYF.

The rearrangement links TRBV30 to TRBJ1-6, with D uncertain. CDR3 size: 11 residues. The V gene lost 0 bases and the J gene lost 16 bases, with 10 bases spanning the gap. Germline CDR1 reads GTSNPN; CDR2 reads SVGIG (reference sequence). CDR3 in amino acids: CAWSVAVLLHF. DNA of the CDR3: TGTGCCTGGAGTGTTGCAGTCTTACTCCACTTT.

V usage is TRBV27 and J usage is TRBJ1-6; D is undetermined. This CDR3 is built from 14 residues. Trimming took off 2 bases at V and 7 bases at J, with 9 bases between the two ends. CDR1 is MNHEY and CDR2 is SMNVEV in the germline V gene (reference sequence). The CDR3 loop reads CASSLREGNSPLHF. The CDR3 nucleotides are TGTGCCAGCAGTTTACGGGAGGGAAATTCACCCCTCCACTTT.

In its sample, this clone was seen a few times. The chain carries TRBV29-1 and TRBJ2-2; D possibly corresponds to TRBD1 (5 bases). Per the germline V gene, CDR1 is SQVTM and CDR2 is ANQGSEA. V was pared by 7 bases and J by 3 bases, with 15 bases between. This CDR3 is 14 amino acids long. Here the CDR3 reads CSARPTRDTGELFF. The CDR3 bases are TGCAGCGCCCGGCCAACCAGGGACACCGGGGAGCTGTTTTTT.

The V gene is TRBV5-1, the J gene TRBJ2-5; the match to TRBD1 covers 9 bases. The V gene's germline CDR1 is SGHRS and CDR2 YFSETQ. Trimming removed 1 base from V and 4 bases from J; junction bases left unmatched: 8. The CDR3 has 16 residues. CDR3: CASSLRGQGKGETQYF. The CDR3 DNA follows: TGCGCCAGCAGCTTGAGGGGACAGGGAAAAGGAGAGACCCAGTACTTC.

This clone was recorded a few times. The V call is TRBV6-5, the J call TRBJ1-1; D possibly corresponds to TRBD1 (6 bases). Trimming removed 6 bases at V and 0 bases at J, with 11 bases between. This CDR3 has 14 residues. Germline-derived CDR1 and CDR2 are MNHEY and SVGAGI. The CDR3 here is CASRPQGMNTEAFF. The CDR3 DNA reads TGTGCCAGCAGGCCGCAGGGGATGAACACTGAAGCTTTCTTT.

This clone was observed a few times. The chain links TRBV2 to TRBJ2-2, with TRBD1 matching 10 bases. The junction had 5 bases not matched to a gene; V was cut back by 6 bases and J by 7 bases. This CDR3 has 14 residues. Germline V CDR1 and CDR2: SNHLY, FYNNEI. CDR3 sequence (DNA): TGTGCCAGCAGCGGGACAGGGGAGGGCGGGGAGCTGTTTTTT. Amino acids: CASSGTGEGGELFF.

J is TRBJ2-2 and V is TRBV28, with 7 bases that match TRBD1. CDR3 length: 14 residues. Germline V gene data show CDR1 as MDHEN and CDR2 as SYDVKM. V lost 6 bases, J lost 2 bases, and 3 bases stayed unmatched. This chain's CDR3 is CASRGGANTGELFF. For the CDR3, the DNA is TGTGCCAGCAGAGGGGGCGCAAACACCGGGGAGCTGTTTTTT.

This chain connects TRBV2 to TRBJ2-4; no clear D gene. Trimming cost V 1 base and J 7 bases, with 8 bases left between them. From germline, CDR1 is SNHLY and CDR2 FYNNEI. This CDR3 has 13 amino acids. In DNA, the CDR3 is TGTGCCAGCAGTGAAGAAGGATGGAACATTCAGTACTTC. It is translated as CASSEEGWNIQYF.

The chain is built from TRBV12-5 and TRBJ1-1; D possibly corresponds to TRBD1 (6 bases). Looked up from germline, CDR1 is LGHNT and CDR2 is FRNRAP. Trimming took 7 bases from V and 11 from J, leaving 20 bases between them. CDR3 length: 13 residues. The CDR3 region is CASALSGAHRAFF. CDR3 nucleotide sequence: TGTGCTAGTGCCTTATCAGGGGCGCATCGGGCTTTCTTT.

The chain has TRBV7-2 and TRBJ1-5; no firm D call. The CDR3 is made up of 15 amino acids. V lost 6 bases to trimming and J lost 4 bases, with 16 bases between them. Germline loops: CDR1 SGHTA, CDR2 FQGNSA. The DNA of the CDR3 is TGTGCCAGCAGTCTTCACGGGGAGAATAATCAGCCCCAGCATTTT. Protein product: CASSLHGENNQPQHF.

The DNA of the CDR3 is TGTGCCTGGAGTGTATCTAGGAGGGAGACCCAGTACTTC. Encoded protein: CAWSVSRRETQYF. The gene calls are TRBV30 and TRBJ2-5; TRBD2 is a possible D gene (5 bases). The V and J ends lost 0 bases and 5 bases respectively, with 10 bases between them. The germline gives CDR1 GTSNPN, CDR2 SVGIG (reference sequence). CDR3 size: 13 residues.

The rearrangement joins TRBV11-2 to TRBJ2-5, with 10 bases identical to TRBD1. Trimming removed 5 bases from V and 7 bases from J; junction bases left unmatched: 7. The germline V gene encodes CDR1 SGHAT and CDR2 FQNNGV. The CDR3 runs 14 residues. In nucleotides, the CDR3 is TGTGCCAGCAGCCCCGGGACAGGGGCTGGGACCCAGTACTTC. Its translation is CASSPGTGAGTQYF.

The CDR3 DNA is TGTGCCAGCAGTGAAATGGGACAGGGTTGGAATGAGCAGTTCTTC. Its translation is CASSEMGQGWNEQFF. This rearrangement joins TRBV2 to TRBJ2-1, with 9 bases aligning to TRBD1. This CDR3 is built from 15 residues. Germline lookup yields CDR1 SNHLY and CDR2 FYNNEI. V gave up 2 bases and J gave up 7 bases; unmatched junction bases: 6.

The rearrangement joins TRBV7-9 to TRBJ1-1, with unresolved D. The CDR3 has 14 residues. Deletions cut 3 bases from V and 0 bases from J, with 8 bases between. Germline CDR1 is SEHNR and CDR2 is FQNEAQ (reference sequence). CDR3 bases: TGTGCCAGCAGCTTTGACGGGATGAACACTGAAGCTTTCTTT. This codes for CASSFDGMNTEAFF.

This chain links TRBV10-2 with TRBJ2-6; 9 nucleotides match TRBD1. The CDR3 length is 17 residues. Germline CDR1 reads WSHSY; CDR2 reads SAAADI. V lost 7 bases to trimming and J lost 4 bases; unmatched junction nucleotides: 11. CDR3 residues: CASNQGQGVEGANVLTF. The CDR3 DNA reads TGCGCCAGCAATCAGGGACAGGGAGTCGAGGGGGCCAACGTCCTGACTTTC.

The chain joins TRBV18 to TRBJ2-2; no clear D gene. Trimming stripped 3 bases from V and 0 bases from J, with 8 bases between. The V gene's germline CDR1 is KGHSH and CDR2 LQKENI. CDR3 length: 15 amino acids. This CDR3 reads CASSPSAANTGELFF. DNA of the CDR3: TGTGCCAGCTCACCCTCGGCAGCGAACACCGGGGAGCTGTTTTTT.

The gene calls are TRBV5-1 and TRBJ2-3; D remains ambiguous. Germline-derived CDR1 and CDR2 are SGHRS and YFSETQ. The CDR3 is made up of 14 amino acids. Between the trimmed V and J ends, which lost 2 bases and 2 bases, there was a span of 9 bases. The CDR3 is CASSFSTNTDTQYF. Here the CDR3 DNA reads TGCGCCAGCAGCTTTAGTACCAACACAGATACGCAGTATTTT.

The chain combines TRBV6-5 with TRBJ1-1; TRBD1 agrees at 9 bases. V dropped 6 bases and J dropped 7; count of bases not matched to a gene: 6. Germline CDR1 is MNHEY and CDR2 is SVGAGI. The CDR3 covers 13 residues. CDR3 residues: CASRLQGAVEAFF. The CDR3 bases are TGTGCCAGCAGGCTACAGGGGGCGGTTGAAGCTTTCTTT.

This clone was counted once. This rearrangement joins TRBV19 to TRBJ2-1; 10 bases fit TRBD2. V was clipped by 7 bases and J by 7 bases; unmatched bases: 10. Germline V CDR1 and CDR2: LNHDA, SQIVND (reference sequence). This CDR3 contains 15 residues. Written as DNA, the CDR3 is TGTGCCAGTAACAAAGCGGGGGGGCCATTTAATGAGCAGTTCTTC. It yields the protein CASNKAGGPFNEQFF.